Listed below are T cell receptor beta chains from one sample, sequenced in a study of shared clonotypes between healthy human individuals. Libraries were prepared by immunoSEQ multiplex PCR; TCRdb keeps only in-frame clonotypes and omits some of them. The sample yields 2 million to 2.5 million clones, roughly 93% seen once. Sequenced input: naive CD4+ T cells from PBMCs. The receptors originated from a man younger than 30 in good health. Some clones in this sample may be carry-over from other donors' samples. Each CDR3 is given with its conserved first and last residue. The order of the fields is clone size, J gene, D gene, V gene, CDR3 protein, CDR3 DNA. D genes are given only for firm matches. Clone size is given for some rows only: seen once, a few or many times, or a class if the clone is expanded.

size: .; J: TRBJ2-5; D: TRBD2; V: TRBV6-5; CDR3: CASSHGLAEETQYF; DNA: TGTGCCAGCAGTCACGGACTAGCGGAAGAGACCCAGTACTTC
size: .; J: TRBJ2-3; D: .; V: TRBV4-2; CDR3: CASSQASSSGGGYTQYF; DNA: TGTGCCAGCAGCCAAGCCTCCTCTAGCGGAGGGGGTTATACGCAGTATTTT
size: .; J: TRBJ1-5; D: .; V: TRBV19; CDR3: CASSTRFLSQPQHF; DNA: TGTGCCAGTAGTACACGCTTTCTGAGTCAGCCCCAGCATTTT
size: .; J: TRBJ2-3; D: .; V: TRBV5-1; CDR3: CASSLRAGLTDTQYF; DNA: TGCGCCAGCAGCTTGAGGGCGGGCCTCACAGATACGCAGTATTTT
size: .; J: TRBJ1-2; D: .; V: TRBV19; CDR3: CASSRSFYGYTF; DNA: TGTGCCAGTAGTCGCAGCTTCTATGGCTACACCTTC
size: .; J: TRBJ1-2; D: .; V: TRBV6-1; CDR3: CASSEAGHYYGYTF; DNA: TGTGCCAGCAGTGAAGCAGGGCACTACTATGGCTACACCTTC
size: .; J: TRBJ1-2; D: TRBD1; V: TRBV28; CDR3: CASSSGQKIYGYTF; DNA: TGTGCCAGCAGTTCGGGACAGAAGATCTATGGCTACACCTTC
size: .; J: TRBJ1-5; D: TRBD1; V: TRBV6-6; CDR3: CASSYSATGPNQPQHF; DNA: TGTGCCAGCAGTTACTCGGCGACAGGGCCAAATCAGCCCCAGCATTTT
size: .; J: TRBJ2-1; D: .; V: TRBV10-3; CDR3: CAISDPRAGTTNEQFF; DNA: TGTGCCATCAGTGATCCCCGAGCGGGGACAACCAATGAGCAGTTCTTC
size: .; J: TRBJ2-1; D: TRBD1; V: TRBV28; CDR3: CASSARGLREQFF; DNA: TGTGCCAGCAGCGCTAGGGGGCTCCGTGAGCAGTTCTTC
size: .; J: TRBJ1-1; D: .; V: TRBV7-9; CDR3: CASSLGSMSWRTEAFF; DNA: TGTGCCAGCAGCTTAGGAAGTATGAGTTGGAGGACTGAAGCTTTCTTT
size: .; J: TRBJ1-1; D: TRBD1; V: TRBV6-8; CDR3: CASRLGQGSVTEAFF; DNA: TGTGCCAGCAGATTAGGACAGGGGTCAGTCACTGAAGCTTTCTTT
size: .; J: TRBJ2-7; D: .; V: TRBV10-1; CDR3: CASSERASSLRQYF; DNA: TGCGCCAGCAGTGAACGGGCTAGTAGCCTTCGCCAGTACTTC
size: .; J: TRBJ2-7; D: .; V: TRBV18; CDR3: CASSPGPPDGDEQYF; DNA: TGTGCCAGCTCACCTGGGCCGCCAGATGGGGACGAGCAGTACTTC
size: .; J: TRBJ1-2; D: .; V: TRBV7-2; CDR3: CASAGQPNYGYTF; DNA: TGTGCCAGTGCTGGGCAGCCTAACTATGGCTACACCTTC
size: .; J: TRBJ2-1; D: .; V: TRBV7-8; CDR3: CASSLVLGGNRGEQFF; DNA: TGTGCCAGCAGCTTAGTCCTAGGTGGCAATCGGGGTGAGCAGTTCTTC
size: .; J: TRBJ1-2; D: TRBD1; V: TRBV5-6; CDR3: CASSTRRTGANYGYTF; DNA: TGTGCCAGCAGCACGCGCAGGACAGGAGCTAACTATGGCTACACCTTC
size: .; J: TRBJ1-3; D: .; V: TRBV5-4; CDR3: CASSPGTPGNTIYF; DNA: TGTGCCAGCAGCCCTGGGACACCTGGAAACACCATATATTTT
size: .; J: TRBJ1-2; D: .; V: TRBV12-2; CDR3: CASRLGRGAFVTGYGYTF; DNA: TGTGCAAGTCGCTTAGGGAGAGGTGCATTCGTGACGGGATATGGCTACACCTTC
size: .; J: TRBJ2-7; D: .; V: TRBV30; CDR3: CAWSAYVLYEQYF; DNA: TGTGCCTGGAGTGCCTATGTCCTCTACGAGCAGTACTTC
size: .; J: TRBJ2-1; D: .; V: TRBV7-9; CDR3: CASSLATGSNEQFF; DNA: TGTGCCAGCAGCTTGGCGACTGGTTCCAATGAGCAGTTCTTC
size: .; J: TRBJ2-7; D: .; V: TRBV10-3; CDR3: CAISHDRLRSYEQYF; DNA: TGTGCCATCAGCCACGATCGCCTCCGCTCCTACGAGCAGTACTTC
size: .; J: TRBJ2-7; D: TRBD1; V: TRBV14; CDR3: CASSQDLTGFAYEQYF; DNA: TGTGCCAGCAGCCAAGATTTGACAGGGTTTGCTTACGAGCAGTACTTC
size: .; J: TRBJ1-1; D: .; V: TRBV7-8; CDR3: CASTTRAGRRDTEAFF; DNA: TGTGCCAGCACCACTCGGGCGGGGAGGCGGGACACTGAAGCTTTCTTT
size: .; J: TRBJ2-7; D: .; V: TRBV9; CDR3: CASSTPLEQYF; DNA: TGTGCCAGCAGCACCCCCCTCGAGCAGTACTTC
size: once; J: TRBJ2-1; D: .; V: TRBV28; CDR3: CASSLFAGSGNEQFF; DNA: TGTGCCAGCAGTTTATTCGCGGGGTCAGGGAATGAGCAGTTCTTC
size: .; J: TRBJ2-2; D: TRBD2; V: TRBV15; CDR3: CATSRAWRERGGELFF; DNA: TGTGCCACCAGCAGAGCCTGGCGGGAGCGGGGCGGGGAGCTGTTTTTT
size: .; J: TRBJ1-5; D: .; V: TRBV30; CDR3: CAWSEGVYIQPQHF; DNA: TGTGCCTGGAGTGAGGGGGTTTACATTCAGCCCCAGCATTTT
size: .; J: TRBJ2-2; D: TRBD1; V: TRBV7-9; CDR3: CATKTGQGFSFGELFF; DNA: TGTGCCACCAAAACCGGACAGGGTTTCTCTTTCGGGGAGCTGTTTTTT
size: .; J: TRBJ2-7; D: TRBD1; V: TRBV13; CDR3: CASSVTGGWYEQYF; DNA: TGTGCCAGCAGCGTTACAGGGGGCTGGTACGAGCAGTACTTC
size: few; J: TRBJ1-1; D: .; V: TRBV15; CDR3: CATSADRDTEAFF; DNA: TGTGCCACCAGCGCGGACAGAGACACTGAAGCTTTCTTT
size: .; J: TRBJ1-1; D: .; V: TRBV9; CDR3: CASSVGVVGNTEAFF; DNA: TGTGCCAGCAGCGTAGGTGTAGTTGGTAACACTGAAGCTTTCTTT
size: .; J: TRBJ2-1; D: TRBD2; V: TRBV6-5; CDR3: CASRRGSSYNEQFF; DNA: TGTGCCAGCAGGCGGGGGTCCTCCTACAATGAGCAGTTCTTC
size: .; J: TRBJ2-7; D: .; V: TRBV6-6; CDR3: CATLGDGPYEQYF; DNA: TGTGCCACCCTGGGGGATGGTCCCTACGAGCAGTACTTC
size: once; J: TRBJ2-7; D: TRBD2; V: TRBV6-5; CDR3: CASSSPGSGIPYEQYF; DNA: TGTGCCAGCAGTTCCCCTGGTAGCGGGATCCCCTACGAGCAGTACTTC
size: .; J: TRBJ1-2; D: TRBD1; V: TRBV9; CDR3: CASSADRGPFYGYTF; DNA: TGTGCCAGCAGCGCCGACAGGGGCCCCTTCTATGGCTACACCTTC
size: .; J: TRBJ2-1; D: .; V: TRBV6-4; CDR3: CASSLDSRTYNEQFF; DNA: TGTGCCAGCAGCCTGGACAGCCGCACCTACAATGAGCAGTTCTTC
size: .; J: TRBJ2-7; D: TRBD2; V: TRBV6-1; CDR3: CASRTGTSGLYEQYF; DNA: TGTGCCAGCAGGACCGGGACTAGCGGATTATACGAGCAGTACTTC
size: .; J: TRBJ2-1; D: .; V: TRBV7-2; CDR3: CASSPGAPREFF; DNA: TGTGCCAGCAGCCCAGGGGCTCCAAGAGAGTTCTTC
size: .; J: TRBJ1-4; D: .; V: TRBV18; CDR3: CASSPTRTYEKLFF; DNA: TGTGCCAGCTCACCAACCAGGACTTATGAAAAACTGTTTTTT
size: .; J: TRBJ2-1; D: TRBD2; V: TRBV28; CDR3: CASSSLAGGAYNEQFF; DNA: TGTGCCAGCAGTTCCCTAGCGGGGGGGGCCTACAATGAGCAGTTCTTC
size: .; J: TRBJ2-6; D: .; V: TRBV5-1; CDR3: CASSLGFSGANVLTF; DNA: TGCGCCAGCAGCTTGGGGTTCTCTGGGGCCAACGTCCTGACTTTC
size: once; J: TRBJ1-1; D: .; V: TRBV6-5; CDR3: CASRGQDYTEAFF; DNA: TGTGCCAGCAGAGGGCAGGACTACACTGAAGCTTTCTTT
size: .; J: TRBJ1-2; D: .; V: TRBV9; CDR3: CASSVEVGSWATF; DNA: TGTGCCAGCAGCGTAGAGGTTGGGTCCTGGGCTACCTTC
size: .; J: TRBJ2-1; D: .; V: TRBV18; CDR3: CASSPGGNEQFF; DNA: TGTGCCAGCTCACCGGGCGGCAATGAGCAGTTCTTC
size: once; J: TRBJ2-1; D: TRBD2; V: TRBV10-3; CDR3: CAISERGLAGANEQFF; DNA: TGTGCCATCAGTGAACGGGGACTAGCGGGAGCCAATGAGCAGTTCTTC
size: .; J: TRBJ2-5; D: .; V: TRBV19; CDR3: CASSIRTPSAETQYF; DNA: TGTGCCAGTAGTATACGGACACCCTCCGCGGAGACCCAGTACTTC
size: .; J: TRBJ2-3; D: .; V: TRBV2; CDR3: CACRQGDTQYF; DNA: TGTGCCTGCCGGCAAGGGGATACGCAGTATTTT
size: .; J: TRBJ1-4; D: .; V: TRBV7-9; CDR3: CASSLGSLAGPARGEKLFF; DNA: TGTGCCAGCAGCTTAGGAAGCCTCGCCGGGCCCGCTCGGGGTGAAAAACTGTTTTTT
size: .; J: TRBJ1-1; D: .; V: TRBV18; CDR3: CASSPSSLGLNTEAFF; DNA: TGTGCCAGCTCACCATCCAGTCTGGGCTTGAACACTGAAGCTTTCTTT
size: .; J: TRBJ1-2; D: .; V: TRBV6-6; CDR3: CASSYVSNYGYTF; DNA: TGTGCCAGCAGTTACGTGTCTAACTATGGCTACACCTTC
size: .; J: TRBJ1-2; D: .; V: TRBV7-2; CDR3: CASSSSDSGYGYTF; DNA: TGTGCCAGCAGCTCCTCGGACAGTGGCTATGGCTACACCTTC
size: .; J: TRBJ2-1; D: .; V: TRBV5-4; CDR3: CASSPNSGTYNEQFF; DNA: TGTGCCAGCAGCCCAAATAGCGGCACATACAATGAGCAGTTCTTC
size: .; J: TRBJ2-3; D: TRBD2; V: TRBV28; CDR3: CASSFTSGTLDTQYF; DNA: TGTGCCAGCAGTTTTACTAGCGGGACCTTAGATACGCAGTATTTT
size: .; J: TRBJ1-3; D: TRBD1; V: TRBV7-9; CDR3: CASSYGTVGNTIYF; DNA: TGTGCCAGCAGCTACGGGACAGTTGGAAACACCATATATTTT
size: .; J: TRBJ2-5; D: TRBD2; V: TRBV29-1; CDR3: CSVGGYAGVAGETQYF; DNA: TGCAGCGTTGGGGGGTATGCGGGAGTAGCAGGAGAGACCCAGTACTTC
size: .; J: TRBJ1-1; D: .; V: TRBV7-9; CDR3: CASSLEGGGLSAFF; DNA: TGTGCCAGCAGCTTAGAGGGAGGTGGCTTGAGCGCTTTCTTT
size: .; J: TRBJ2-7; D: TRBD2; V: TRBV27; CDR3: CASKGSGKINEQYF; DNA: TGTGCCAGCAAGGGAAGCGGGAAGATCAACGAGCAGTACTTC
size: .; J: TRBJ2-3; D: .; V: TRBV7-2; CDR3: CASSFPGTFSDTQYF; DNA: TGTGCCAGCAGCTTTCCCGGGACATTTTCAGATACGCAGTATTTT
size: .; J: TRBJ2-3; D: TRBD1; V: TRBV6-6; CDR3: CASSYRDRGRSDTQYF; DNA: TGTGCCAGCAGTTACCGGGACAGGGGGCGGTCGGATACGCAGTATTTT